This T cell receptor (beta chain) came from a study of T cell responses to AZD1222 COVID-19 vaccine. CDR3 length: 14 residues. Germline CDR1 reads SGDLS; CDR2 reads YYNGEE. Trimming removed 0 bases from V and 5 bases from J; junction bases left unmatched: 2. Using immunoSEQ multiplex PCR, the repertoire was profiled, and TCRdb retains in-frame clones only, with some absent. The sample contains about 92,000 clones, nearly 90% of which appear only once. The sequence was collected from an adult in good health. The V call is TRBV9, the J call TRBJ2-7; TRBD2 agrees at 10 bases. Sequences were derived from peripheral blood, sampled on day 0 of AZD1222 vaccination. CDR3 in DNA: TGTGCCAGCAGCGTAGGACTAGCGGGCCACGAGCAGTACTTC. Amino acid sequence: CASSVGLAGHEQYF.